This TCR beta chain stems from a study of T-cell memory formation after mild COVID-19. V was pared by 2 bases and J by 7 bases, with 7 bases of the junction left unmatched. Germline assignment: CDR1 MNHEY and CDR2 SMNVEV (reference sequence). The CDR3 spans 14 residues. MiXCR was run by TCRdb on the 5' RACE reads, yielding one entry per CDR3 protein. Among under 650,000 distinct CDR3 sequences listed, about a sixth were seen once. This clonotype appeared a few times. The receptor was isolated from an adult woman who had mild COVID-19 (a few samples of this study predate the infection). Cell type and time point are not known. Sequencing used PBMCs or a T cell subset sorted from them (not recorded which). V gene TRBV27 combines with J gene TRBJ2-7, with TRBD1 identical over 8 bases. The CDR3 coding sequence is TGTGCCAGCAGTTTAACAGGGGGTAATACAGAGCAGTACTTC. It encodes CASSLTGGNTEQYF.